The clone carrying this T cell receptor beta chain came up many times. Its antigen is as yet unknown. The sample comes from a study of T cells in Graves' hyperthyroidism and ophthalmopathy. Findings of the study overall: The model predicted ophthalmopathy a median roughly 6.5 months before onset.

The CDR3 has 12 residues. With 6 bases clipped from V and 3 bases from J, the junction kept 5 bases outside the gene matches. Germline CDR1 is DFQATT and CDR2 is SNEGSKA (reference sequence). Regions amplified from RNA transcripts were the TCR beta CDR3 regions. Primed by the HTBI set, a first-round RT-PCR was run on the TCR CDR3. MiXCR, applied by TCRdb to the multiplex PCR reads, yields one record per CDR3 protein. Of about 560,000 distinct CDR3 sequences detected, under 60% appear once; the ten largest clones hold just over 8%. V usage is TRBV20-1 and J usage is TRBJ2-7; 7 bases agree with TRBD1. This TCR was recovered from a woman between 18 and 29 years old with Graves' hyperthyroidism. What was sequenced was peripheral blood or thyroid tissue (not recorded which). The CDR3, as DNA: TGCAGTGCAACCAGGGACAGCTACGAGCAGTACTTC. Translation: CSATRDSYEQYF.